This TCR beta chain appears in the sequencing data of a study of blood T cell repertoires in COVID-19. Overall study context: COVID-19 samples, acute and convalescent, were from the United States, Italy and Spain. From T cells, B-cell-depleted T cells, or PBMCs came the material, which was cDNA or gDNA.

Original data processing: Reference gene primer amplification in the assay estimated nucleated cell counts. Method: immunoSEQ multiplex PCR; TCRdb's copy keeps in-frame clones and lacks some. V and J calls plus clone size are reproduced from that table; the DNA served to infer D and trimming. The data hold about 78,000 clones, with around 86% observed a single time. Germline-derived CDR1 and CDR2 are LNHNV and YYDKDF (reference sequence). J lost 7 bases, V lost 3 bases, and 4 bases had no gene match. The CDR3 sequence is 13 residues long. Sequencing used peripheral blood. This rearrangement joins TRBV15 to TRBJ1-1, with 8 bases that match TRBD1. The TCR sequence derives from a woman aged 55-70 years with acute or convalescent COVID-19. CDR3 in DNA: TGTGCCACCAGCAGTTATGACAGGGGTGAAGCTTTCTTT. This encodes CATSSYDRGEAFF.